A selection of T cell receptor beta chains follows, all from one sample in a study of blood T cell repertoires in COVID-19. Measured with immunoSEQ multiplex PCR; TCRdb has only the in-frame clones, and not every one. Seen here are some 190,000 clones, more than 75% observed once, and the top ten hold around 7.8%. Material: peripheral blood. The receptors shown here come from a woman in her sixties or seventies with COVID-19, enrolled during active disease. The CDR3 runs from the conserved cysteine through the conserved F or W. Each record gives: clone size, V gene, D gene, CDR3 protein. The D gene is left open where the match is weak. Clone size is shown for a subset of rows, as once, few, many or a class of expanded clone.

NA	TRBV15	NA	CATSRDLANYGYTF
NA	TRBV7-2	NA	CASSSMGATEAFF
NA	TRBV7-8	NA	CATFPTAMNTEAFF
NA	TRBV20-1	TRBD1	CSASQAGGGAGLGNQPQHF
NA	TRBV19	TRBD2	CASSIQREGPNEQFF
NA	TRBV11-3	NA	CASSLGRGQKSNYGYTF
NA	TRBV2	TRBD1	CASGQRDRGRDTQYF
NA	TRBV28	NA	CASSDGLWGYTF
NA	TRBV2	TRBD1	CASRSGTGVHGYGYTF
once	TRBV7-3	TRBD1	CASSLTPGQGDGYTF
once	TRBV6-5	TRBD2	CASSFRGLGRSEQFF
NA	TRBV29-1	NA	CSAWTEETQYF
NA	TRBV5-1	TRBD2	CASSLGTSGISYEQYF
NA	TRBV2	TRBD1	CASSEETGTGNTIYF
NA	TRBV30	NA	CAWSPEAFF
NA	TRBV15	NA	CATSREPATGAGPSGNTIYF
NA	TRBV5-4	NA	CASSLAGGGNTEAFF
NA	TRBV2	NA	CASSEVLATDTQYF
NA	TRBV5-6	TRBD1	CASSGTGATNEKLFF
NA	TRBV7-6	NA	CASRETQNTGELFF
NA	TRBV5-1	NA	CASSTQTGMNTEAFF
NA	TRBV4-1	NA	CASSQADSRTLETQYF
NA	TRBV19	TRBD1	CASDPLGRGLSGYTF
NA	TRBV30	TRBD2	CAWSLGGLAGVYEQYF
NA	TRBV6-6	NA	CASSYPPRVGQPQHF
NA	TRBV11-2	TRBD2	CASSLTGGTGELFF
NA	TRBV29-1	TRBD1	CSVRTGTGDSPLHF
NA	TRBV12-3/TRBV12-4	NA	CASSLIQGIGYTF
few	TRBV24-1	NA	CATSDFAGPLNTGELFF
NA	TRBV5-1	TRBD1	CASSTGTGAGELFF
NA	TRBV6-5	NA	CASSYYGSGHTDTQYF